This TCR beta chain was identified during a study of cytotoxic CD8 clonotypes in ibrutinib-treated CLL. Study outcomes and limitations: Few clonotypes were public, and these shrank or held steady under treatment. At the start, clonality exceeded age-matched healthy donors and followed circulating CD8+ T-cell counts.

Trimming removed 0 bases from V and 7 bases from J, with 9 bases in between. This CDR3 is built from 13 residues. CDR1 and CDR2 (germline): SGHDN, FVKESK. TCR beta libraries used 1.5 to 2.5 micrograms of genomic DNA from cryopreserved PBMCs. Repertoires were generated with immunoSEQ multiplex PCR, while TCRdb's copy carries only in-frame clones and drops some. The sample holds 140,000 to 150,000 clones, about 76% seen once. Details on this clone: Its antigen is undetermined.

The chain uses TRBV14 and TRBJ1-1; D may be TRBD1 (5 bases). The source is a human donor with chronic lymphocytic leukemia. Material: PBMCs, obtained after 24 months of ibrutinib treatment. The CDR3 bases are TGTGCCAGCAGCCAAGACCCGAGGGGTGAAGCTTTCTTT. It specifies CASSQDPRGEAFF.